A selection of T cell receptor beta chains follows, all from one sample in a study of T cell changes during pregnancy in multiple sclerosis. Produced via immunoSEQ multiplex PCR; TCRdb's table is partial and in-frame only. Of fewer than 90,000 clones detected, roughly 93% appear once; the ten largest clones hold roughly 1%. This specimen was peripheral blood, taken in the first trimester of pregnancy. Receptor source: a female donor with multiple sclerosis, enrolled in a pregnancy study. CDR3s include the opening cysteine and the closing phenylalanine or tryptophan. A D gene is named only where the DNA matches it firmly. Rows may omit the clone size; those that give it use once, few, many or a size class.

CASSRGSGEQFF	TGTGCCAGTAGCCGGGGGTCTGGGGAGCAGTTCTTC	NA	NA	TRBJ2-1	TRBV19
CASRKSGRGWEPQHF	TGTGCCAGCAGGAAGAGTGGCAGGGGGTGGGAGCCCCAGCATTTT	TRBD1	NA	TRBJ1-5	TRBV6-5
CASSLEGGQWNEQFF	TGTGCCAGCAGCTTAGAAGGGGGACAATGGAATGAGCAGTTCTTC	NA	few	TRBJ2-1	TRBV7-6
CASRLGRGTEAFF	TGTGCCAGCAGGTTGGGACGGGGCACTGAAGCTTTCTTT	NA	NA	TRBJ1-1	TRBV5-4
CASSDHSTGSYEQYF	TGTGCCAGCAGCGACCACTCGACAGGAAGCTACGAGCAGTACTTC	NA	once	TRBJ2-7	TRBV6-1
CASSPLGGGGSYNEQFF	TGTGCCAGCAGCCCCTTGGGGGGAGGGGGCTCCTACAATGAGCAGTTCTTC	NA	few	TRBJ2-1	TRBV4-2
CASSVAGGRHNEQFF	TGTGCCAGCAGCGTAGCTGGCGGGAGGCACAATGAGCAGTTCTTC	TRBD2	NA	TRBJ2-1	TRBV9
CAWTRTSGGLSNEQFF	TGTGCCTGGACCCGGACTAGCGGGGGGCTTAGCAATGAGCAGTTCTTC	TRBD2	NA	TRBJ2-1	TRBV30
CAWSGMVFGQGASGELFF	TGTGCCTGGAGTGGGATGGTCTTTGGGCAGGGGGCTAGCGGGGAGCTGTTTTTT	TRBD1	once	TRBJ2-2	TRBV30
CASSKNRDTGGYTF	TGTGCCAGCAGTAAAAACCGGGACACGGGGGGCTACACCTTC	NA	NA	TRBJ1-2	TRBV27
CASTRTADSNQPQHF	TGTGCCAGCACCCGGACAGCGGATAGCAATCAGCCCCAGCATTTT	NA	NA	TRBJ1-5	TRBV6-1
CASSQETSGSWNTQYF	TGTGCCAGCAGCCAAGAGACTAGCGGGAGTTGGAATACGCAGTATTTT	TRBD2	NA	TRBJ2-3	TRBV14
CASSLGDRGQGGELFF	TGTGCCAGCAGCTTGGGCGACAGGGGGCAGGGCGGGGAGCTGTTTTTT	TRBD1	NA	TRBJ2-2	TRBV5-6
CASSRDRSSGNTIYF	TGTGCCAGCAGCCGGGACAGAAGCTCTGGAAACACCATATATTTT	TRBD1	NA	TRBJ1-3	TRBV7-2
CASSMNGRGVRYNEQFF	TGTGCCAGTAGTATGAACGGGCGGGGGGTGCGCTACAATGAGCAGTTCTTC	TRBD2	NA	TRBJ2-1	TRBV19
CASSDIGGWADRGTEAFF	TGTGCCAGCAGTGATATCGGGGGGTGGGCGGACCGAGGCACTGAAGCTTTCTTT	NA	NA	TRBJ1-1	TRBV2
CASTTEEQGAGGYTF	TGTGCCAGCACCACCGAGGAGCAGGGGGCTGGGGGCTACACCTTC	TRBD1	NA	TRBJ1-2	TRBV5-4
CASSLDYYGYTF	TGTGCCAGCAGCTTAGACTACTATGGCTACACCTTC	NA	NA	TRBJ1-2	TRBV13
CASSEGGQIYEQYF	TGTGCCAGTAGTGAAGGGGGACAGATCTACGAGCAGTACTTC	TRBD1	NA	TRBJ2-7	TRBV19
CASSQSGGSWQGGEQYF	TGCGCCAGCAGCCAGAGTGGGGGGTCCTGGCAGGGGGGAGAGCAGTACTTC	NA	NA	TRBJ2-7	TRBV4-1
CAISAGRGGDTEAFF	TGTGCCATCAGTGCTGGGCGGGGAGGGGACACTGAAGCTTTCTTT	NA	NA	TRBJ1-1	TRBV10-3
CASSRTSGGIEQYF	TGTGCCAGCAGTAGGACTAGCGGGGGAATCGAGCAGTACTTC	TRBD2	NA	TRBJ2-7	TRBV6-5
CASSPRADSDGYTF	TGTGCCAGCAGCCCAAGGGCGGACAGCGATGGCTACACCTTC	NA	NA	TRBJ1-2	TRBV7-9
CASGPGERLYYGYTF	TGTGCTAGTGGTCCCGGGGAGCGGCTATACTATGGCTACACCTTC	NA	NA	TRBJ1-2	TRBV12-5
CASSRLHGTSGGYSTGELFF	TGTGCCAGCAGCAGACTACACGGGACTAGCGGAGGTTATAGCACCGGGGAGCTGTTTTTT	TRBD2	once	TRBJ2-2	TRBV9
CASSRNSGNTDTQYF	TGTGCCAGTAGTCGCAATAGCGGGAACACAGATACGCAGTATTTT	TRBD2	NA	TRBJ2-3	TRBV19
CASSPLAGTYNEQFF	TGTGCCAGCAGTCCGCTAGCGGGTACCTACAATGAGCAGTTCTTC	TRBD2	once	TRBJ2-1	TRBV27
CASSQGEGTGGADQPQHF	TGCGCCAGCAGCCAAGGGGAAGGGACAGGGGGCGCGGACCAGCCCCAGCATTTT	TRBD1	NA	TRBJ1-5	TRBV4-1
CASSQTGADTDTQYF	TGTGCCAGCAGTCAGACAGGGGCCGACACAGATACGCAGTATTTT	TRBD1	NA	TRBJ2-3	TRBV6-1
CASSLAITTGGYNEQFF	TGCGCCAGCAGCTTGGCCATCACTACGGGAGGCTACAATGAGCAGTTCTTC	TRBD2	once	TRBJ2-1	TRBV5-1
CASSLDLGTSGRRSTDTQYF	TGTGCCAGCAGCTTAGATCTGGGGACTAGCGGGAGGAGGAGCACAGATACGCAGTATTTT	TRBD2	NA	TRBJ2-3	TRBV11-2
CASGFTGTGGLDYGYTF	TGTGCTAGTGGTTTTACCGGGACAGGGGGGTTGGACTATGGCTACACCTTC	TRBD1	NA	TRBJ1-2	TRBV12-5
CASRIQGIGSPLHF	TGTGCCAGCAGGATACAGGGTATAGGTTCACCCCTCCACTTT	NA	NA	TRBJ1-6	TRBV6-5
CASSLGQNQETQYF	TGTGCCAGCAGCTTAGGACAGAACCAAGAGACCCAGTACTTC	NA	NA	TRBJ2-5	TRBV7-2
CAGNTRGQGHGYTF	TGTGCCGGCAATACCCGGGGACAGGGCCATGGCTACACCTTC	TRBD1	NA	TRBJ1-2	TRBV7-2
CGQGLAGGALYEQYF	TGTGGGCAGGGACTAGCGGGGGGAGCCCTCTACGAGCAGTACTTC	NA	NA	TRBJ2-7	TRBV7-5
CASSIGVAGYNEQFF	TGTGCCAGTAGTATAGGAGTAGCGGGGTACAATGAGCAGTTCTTC	TRBD2	NA	TRBJ2-1	TRBV19
CASSLELAGNYEQYF	TGTGCCAGCAGCTTGGAACTAGCGGGAAACTACGAGCAGTACTTC	TRBD2	NA	TRBJ2-7	TRBV5-5
CASSGRGGYNEQFF	TGTGCCAGCAGTGGACGGGGGGGCTACAATGAGCAGTTCTTC	TRBD2	NA	TRBJ2-1	TRBV6-1
CASSEALTDQNTGELFF	TGTGCCAGCAGTGAAGCGCTTACAGACCAGAACACCGGGGAGCTGTTTTTT	NA	NA	TRBJ2-2	TRBV2
CASSGSGNEQFF	TGTGCCAGCAGTGGGAGTGGAAATGAGCAGTTCTTC	NA	NA	TRBJ2-1	TRBV2
CASSQASGGVTNEQFF	TGCGCCAGCAGCCAAGCTAGCGGGGGGGTCACCAATGAGCAGTTCTTC	TRBD2	NA	TRBJ2-1	TRBV4-3
CASSEGTGVTGELFF	TGTGCCAGCAGTGAAGGGACAGGGGTCACCGGGGAGCTGTTTTTT	TRBD1	NA	TRBJ2-2	TRBV25-1
CASSLDRPYEQYF	TGTGCCAGCAGCTTGGACAGACCCTACGAGCAGTACTTC	NA	NA	TRBJ2-7	TRBV6-1
CASSPSAGVGKAFF	TGTGCCAGCAGTCCCTCTGCGGGAGTCGGGAAAGCTTTCTTT	NA	NA	TRBJ1-1	TRBV2
CASSLGAGAGGPGEQYF	TGTGCCAGCAGCTTAGGGGCCGGCGCGGGGGGGCCGGGCGAGCAGTACTTC	TRBD2	NA	TRBJ2-7	TRBV7-8
CASSLDSSNQPQHF	TGTGCCAGCAGCCTGGACAGTAGCAATCAGCCCCAGCATTTT	NA	NA	TRBJ1-5	TRBV6-6
CASSLAPGATYEQYF	TGCGCCAGCAGCTTGGCCCCGGGTGCTACCTACGAGCAGTACTTC	NA	NA	TRBJ2-7	TRBV5-1
CASSPYARELFF	TGTGCCAGCAGCCCCTACGCCCGGGAGCTGTTTTTT	NA	NA	TRBJ2-2	TRBV9